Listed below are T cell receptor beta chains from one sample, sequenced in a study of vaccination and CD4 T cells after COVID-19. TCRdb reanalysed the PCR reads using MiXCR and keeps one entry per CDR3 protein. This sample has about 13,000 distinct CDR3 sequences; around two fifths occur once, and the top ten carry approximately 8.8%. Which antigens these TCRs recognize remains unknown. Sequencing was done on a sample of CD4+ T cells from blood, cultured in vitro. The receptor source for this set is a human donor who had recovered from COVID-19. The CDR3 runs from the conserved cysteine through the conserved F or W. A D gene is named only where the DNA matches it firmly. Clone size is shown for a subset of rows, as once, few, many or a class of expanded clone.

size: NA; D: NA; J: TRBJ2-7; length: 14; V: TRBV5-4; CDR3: CASNEKRGGGEQYF; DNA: TGTGCCAGCAACGAGAAGAGGGGCGGTGGGGAGCAGTACTTC
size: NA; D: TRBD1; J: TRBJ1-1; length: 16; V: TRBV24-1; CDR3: CTTSDLPSTGFPEAFF; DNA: TGTACCACCAGTGATTTGCCCTCGACAGGGTTCCCTGAAGCTTTCTTT
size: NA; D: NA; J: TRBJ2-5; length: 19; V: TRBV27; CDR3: CASRNFQSLGGRPEETQYF; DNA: TGTGCCAGCAGAAATTTCCAATCCCTAGGGGGTCGCCCCGAAGAGACCCAGTACTTC
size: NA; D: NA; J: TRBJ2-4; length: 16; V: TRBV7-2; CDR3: CASSLGLQIAKNIQYF; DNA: TGTGCCAGCAGCTTAGGCCTCCAGATAGCCAAAAACATTCAGTACTTC
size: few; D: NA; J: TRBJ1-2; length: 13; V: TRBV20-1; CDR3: CSARDQPGDGYTF; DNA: TGCAGTGCTAGAGATCAACCGGGGGATGGCTACACCTTC
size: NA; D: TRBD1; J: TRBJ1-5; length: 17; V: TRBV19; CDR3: CASSINRGPSGNQPQHF; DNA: TGTGCCAGTAGTATAAACAGGGGGCCAAGTGGCAATCAGCCCCAGCATTTT
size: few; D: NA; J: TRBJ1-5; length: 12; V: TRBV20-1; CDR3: CSARPGGQPQHF; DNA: TGCAGTGCTAGACCCGGGGGCCAGCCCCAGCATTTT
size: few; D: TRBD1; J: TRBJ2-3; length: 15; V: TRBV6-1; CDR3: CASSEGQGRTDTQYF; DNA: TGTGCCAGCAGTGAAGGACAGGGTCGGACAGATACGCAGTATTTT
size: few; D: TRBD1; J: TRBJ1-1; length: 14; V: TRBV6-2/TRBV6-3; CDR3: CASSYGRGLAEAFF; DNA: TGTGCCAGCAGTTACGGCAGGGGGCTTGCTGAAGCTTTCTTT
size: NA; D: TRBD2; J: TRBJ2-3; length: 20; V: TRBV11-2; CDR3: CASSSPLMRSQRGGTDTQYF; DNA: TGTGCCAGCAGCTCCCCCCTTATGCGCAGCCAGCGGGGCGGCACAGATACGCAGTATTTT
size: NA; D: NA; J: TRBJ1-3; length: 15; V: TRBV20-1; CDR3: CSASRRALSGNTIYF; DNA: TGCAGTGCTAGTCGCAGGGCCCTCTCTGGAAACACCATATATTTT
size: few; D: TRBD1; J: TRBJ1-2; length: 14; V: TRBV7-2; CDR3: CASSVGQANYGYTF; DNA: TGTGCCAGCAGCGTGGGACAGGCTAACTATGGCTACACCTTC
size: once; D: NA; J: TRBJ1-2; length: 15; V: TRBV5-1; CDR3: CASSLFPPSNYGYTF; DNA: TGCGCCAGCAGCTTGTTTCCCCCCTCCAACTATGGCTACACCTTC
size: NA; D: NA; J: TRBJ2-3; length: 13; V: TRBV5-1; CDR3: CASSLSSTDTQYF; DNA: TGCGCCAGCAGCTTGAGTAGCACAGATACGCAGTATTTT
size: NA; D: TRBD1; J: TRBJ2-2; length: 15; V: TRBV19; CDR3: CASYPGQGAAGELFF; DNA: TGTGCCAGCTATCCGGGACAGGGGGCTGCCGGGGAGCTGTTTTTT
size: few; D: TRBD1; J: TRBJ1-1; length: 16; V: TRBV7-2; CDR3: CASSPVGTGLGTEAFF; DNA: TGTGCCAGCAGCCCCGTGGGGACAGGGTTGGGCACTGAAGCTTTCTTT
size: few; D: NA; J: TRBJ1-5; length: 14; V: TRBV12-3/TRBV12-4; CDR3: CASRGHRASQPQHF; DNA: TGTGCCAGCAGGGGCCACAGGGCAAGTCAGCCCCAGCATTTT
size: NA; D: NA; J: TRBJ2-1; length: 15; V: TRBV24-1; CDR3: CATSGGSADYNEQFF; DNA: TGTGCCACCAGTGGGGGTAGCGCCGATTACAATGAGCAGTTCTTC
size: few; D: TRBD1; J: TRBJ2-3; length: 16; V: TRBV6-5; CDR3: CASSYRDRPPTDTQYF; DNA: TGTGCCAGCAGTTACCGGGACAGACCACCCACAGATACGCAGTATTTT
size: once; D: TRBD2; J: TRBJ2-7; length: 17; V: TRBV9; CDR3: CASSVGGGSGTLYEQYF; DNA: TGTGCCAGCAGCGTAGGGGGGGGATCCGGGACCCTTTACGAGCAGTACTTC
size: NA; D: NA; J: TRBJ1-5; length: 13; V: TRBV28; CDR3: CASSSDSNQPQHF; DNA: TGTGCCAGCAGCTCCGATAGCAATCAGCCCCAGCATTTT
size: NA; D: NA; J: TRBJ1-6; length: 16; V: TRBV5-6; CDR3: CASSTQQGNEDSPLHF; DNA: TGTGCCAGCAGCACCCAACAGGGTAACGAAGATTCACCCCTCCACTTT
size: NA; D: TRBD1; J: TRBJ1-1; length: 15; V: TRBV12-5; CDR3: CASGDRDFMNTEAFF; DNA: TGTGCTAGTGGCGACAGGGACTTCATGAACACTGAAGCTTTCTTT
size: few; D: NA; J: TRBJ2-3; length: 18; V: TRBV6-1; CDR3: CASSERLGPGSKTDTQYF; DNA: TGTGCCAGCAGTGAAAGGTTGGGCCCAGGTAGTAAGACAGATACGCAGTATTTT
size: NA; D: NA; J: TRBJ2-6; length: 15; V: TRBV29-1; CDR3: CSVREQGSGANVLTF; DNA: TGCAGCGTGAGGGAACAGGGTTCTGGGGCCAACGTCCTGACTTTC
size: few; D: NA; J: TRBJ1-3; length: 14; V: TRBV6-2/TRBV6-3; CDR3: CASNGHLSGNTIYF; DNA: TGTGCCAGCAACGGACACCTCTCTGGAAACACCATATATTTT
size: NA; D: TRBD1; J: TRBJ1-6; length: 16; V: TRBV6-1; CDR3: CASSGQGGSYNSPLHF; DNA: TGTGCCAGCAGTGGACAGGGTGGTTCCTATAATTCACCCCTCCACTTT
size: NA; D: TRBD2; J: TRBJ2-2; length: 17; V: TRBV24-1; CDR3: CATSDSLAGSHTGELFF; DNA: TGTGCCACCAGTGATTCACTAGCGGGGAGCCACACCGGGGAGCTGTTTTTT
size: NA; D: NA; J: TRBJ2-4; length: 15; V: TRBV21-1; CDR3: CASSKHRVGRYIQYF; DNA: TGTGCCAGCAGCAAGCACAGGGTTGGCCGGTACATTCAGTACTTC
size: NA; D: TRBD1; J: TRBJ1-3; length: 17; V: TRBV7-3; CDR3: CASSPDPGQAAGNTIYF; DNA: TGTGCCAGCAGCCCAGATCCGGGACAGGCTGCTGGAAACACCATATATTTT
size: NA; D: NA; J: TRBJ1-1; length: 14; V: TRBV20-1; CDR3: CSARDGSLNTEAFF; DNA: TGCAGTGCTAGAGATGGGAGCTTGAACACTGAAGCTTTCTTT
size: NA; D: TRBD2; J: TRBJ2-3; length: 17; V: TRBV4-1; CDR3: CASSQAILAGSTDTQYF; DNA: TGCGCCAGCAGCCAAGCCATACTAGCGGGAAGCACAGATACGCAGTATTTT
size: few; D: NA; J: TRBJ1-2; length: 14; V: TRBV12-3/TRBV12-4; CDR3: CASTQTGSNYGYTF; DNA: TGTGCCAGCACCCAGACAGGATCTAACTATGGCTACACCTTC
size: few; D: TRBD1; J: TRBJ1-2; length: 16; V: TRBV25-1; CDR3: CASSEYKETGPYGYTF; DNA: TGTGCCAGCAGTGAATATAAAGAGACAGGGCCCTATGGCTACACCTTC
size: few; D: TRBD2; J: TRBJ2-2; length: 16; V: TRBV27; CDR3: CASSTPGRGGYGELFF; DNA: TGTGCCAGCAGTACACCGGGACGGGGGGGGTACGGGGAGCTGTTTTTT
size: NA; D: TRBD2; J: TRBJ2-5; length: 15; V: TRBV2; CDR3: CASSPPTSSGETQYF; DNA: TGTGCCAGCAGTCCCCCGACTAGCAGTGGAGAGACCCAGTACTTC
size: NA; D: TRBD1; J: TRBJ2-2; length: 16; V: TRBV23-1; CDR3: CASSHHTTGATGELFF; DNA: TGCGCCAGCAGTCACCATACGACAGGGGCCACCGGGGAGCTGTTTTTT
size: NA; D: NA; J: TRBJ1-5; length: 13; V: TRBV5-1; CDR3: CASRARVGQPQHF; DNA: TGCGCCAGCAGGGCTAGGGTGGGCCAGCCCCAGCATTTT
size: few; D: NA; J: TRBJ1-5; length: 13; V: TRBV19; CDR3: CASRTDSNQPQHF; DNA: TGTGCCAGTAGAACCGATAGCAATCAGCCCCAGCATTTT
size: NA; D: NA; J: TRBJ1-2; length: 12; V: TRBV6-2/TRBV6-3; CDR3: CASSLGGYGYTF; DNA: TGTGCCAGCAGCCTAGGAGGTTATGGCTACACCTTC
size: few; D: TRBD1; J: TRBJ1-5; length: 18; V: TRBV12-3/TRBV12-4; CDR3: CASSSAGTGLYSNQPQHF; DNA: TGTGCCAGCAGCTCAGCCGGGACAGGCCTTTATAGCAATCAGCCCCAGCATTTT
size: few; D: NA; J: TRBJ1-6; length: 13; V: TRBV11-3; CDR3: CASSRGASSPLHF; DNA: TGTGCCAGTTCGAGGGGGGCCTCCTCACCCCTCCACTTT
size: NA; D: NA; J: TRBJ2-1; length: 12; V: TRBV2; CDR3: CASSGFDMEQFF; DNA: TGTGCCAGCTCTGGCTTTGACATGGAGCAGTTCTTC
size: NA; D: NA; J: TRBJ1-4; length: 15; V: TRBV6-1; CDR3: CASSEATGIQEKLFF; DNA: TGTGCCAGCAGTGAAGCGACAGGCATACAAGAAAAACTGTTTTTT
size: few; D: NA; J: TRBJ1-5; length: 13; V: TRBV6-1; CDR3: CASSVGLGQPQHF; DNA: TGTGCCAGCAGTGTTGGATTGGGGCAGCCCCAGCATTTT
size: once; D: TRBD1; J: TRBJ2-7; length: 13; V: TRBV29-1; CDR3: CSAGTGTGGEQYF; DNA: TGCAGCGCGGGAACCGGGACAGGGGGAGAGCAGTACTTC
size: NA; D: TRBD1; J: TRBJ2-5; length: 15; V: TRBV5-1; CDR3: CASSFDRGRGETQYF; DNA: TGCGCCAGCAGCTTCGACAGGGGGCGAGGAGAGACCCAGTACTTC
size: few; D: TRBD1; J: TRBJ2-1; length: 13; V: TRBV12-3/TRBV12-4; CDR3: CASTMGQNNEQFF; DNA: TGTGCCAGCACCATGGGACAGAACAATGAGCAGTTCTTC
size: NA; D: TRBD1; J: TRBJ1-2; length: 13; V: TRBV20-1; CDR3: CSATVGGVYGYTF; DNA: TGCAGTGCTACCGTAGGGGGCGTCTATGGCTACACCTTC
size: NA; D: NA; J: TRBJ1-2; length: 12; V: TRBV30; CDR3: CAWMDWGRGYTF; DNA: TGTGCCTGGATGGACTGGGGTAGGGGCTACACCTTC
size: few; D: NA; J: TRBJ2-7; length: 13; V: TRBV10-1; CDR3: CASSESGGDEQYF; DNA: TGCGCCAGCAGTGAGTCTGGCGGGGACGAGCAGTACTTC
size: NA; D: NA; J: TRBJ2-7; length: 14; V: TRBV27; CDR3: CASRPGDRSYEQYF; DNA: TGTGCCAGCAGACCCGGTGACAGATCCTACGAGCAGTACTTC
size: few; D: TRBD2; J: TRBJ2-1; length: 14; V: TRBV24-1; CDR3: CATRASGRANEQFF; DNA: TGTGCCACCAGAGCTAGCGGGAGGGCTAATGAGCAGTTCTTC
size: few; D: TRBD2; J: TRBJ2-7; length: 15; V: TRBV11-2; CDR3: CASSPIGTSGGAAVF; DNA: TGTGCCAGCAGCCCAATTGGGACTAGCGGGGGAGCCGCCGTGTTC